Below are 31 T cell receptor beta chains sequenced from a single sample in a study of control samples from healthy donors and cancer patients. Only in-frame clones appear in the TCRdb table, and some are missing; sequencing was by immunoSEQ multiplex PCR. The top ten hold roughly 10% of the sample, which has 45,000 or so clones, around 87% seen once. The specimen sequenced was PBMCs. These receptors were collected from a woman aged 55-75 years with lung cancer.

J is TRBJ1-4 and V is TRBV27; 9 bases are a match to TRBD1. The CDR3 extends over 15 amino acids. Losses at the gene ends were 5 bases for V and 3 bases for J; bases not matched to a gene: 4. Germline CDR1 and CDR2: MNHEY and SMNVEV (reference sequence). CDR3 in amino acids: CASSVDRGSNEKLFF. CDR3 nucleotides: TGTGCCAGCAGTGTGGACAGGGGATCTAATGAAAAACTGTTTTTT.

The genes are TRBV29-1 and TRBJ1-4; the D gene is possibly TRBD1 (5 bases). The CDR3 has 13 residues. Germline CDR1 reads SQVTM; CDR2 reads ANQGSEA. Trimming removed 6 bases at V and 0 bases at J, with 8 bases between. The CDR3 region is CSVTEATNEKLFF. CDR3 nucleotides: TGCAGCGTGACAGAAGCAACTAATGAAAAACTGTTTTTT.

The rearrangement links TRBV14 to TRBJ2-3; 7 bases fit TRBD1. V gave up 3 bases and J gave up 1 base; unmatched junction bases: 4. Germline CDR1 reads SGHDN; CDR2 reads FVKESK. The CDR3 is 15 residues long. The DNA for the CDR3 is TGTGCCAGCAGCCAGAGAGGACAGGGCACAGATACGCAGTATTTT. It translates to CASSQRGQGTDTQYF.

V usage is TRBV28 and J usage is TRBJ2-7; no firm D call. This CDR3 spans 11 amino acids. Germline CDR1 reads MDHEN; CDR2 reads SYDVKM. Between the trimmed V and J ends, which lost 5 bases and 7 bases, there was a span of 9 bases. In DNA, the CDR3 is TGTGCCAGCAGTCTAAAGGTAGAGCAGTACTTC. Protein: CASSLKVEQYF.

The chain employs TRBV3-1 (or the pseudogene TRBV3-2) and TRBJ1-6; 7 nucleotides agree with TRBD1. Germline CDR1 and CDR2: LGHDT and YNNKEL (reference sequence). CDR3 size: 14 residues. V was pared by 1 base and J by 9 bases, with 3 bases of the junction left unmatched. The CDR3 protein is CASSQGQGSSPLHF. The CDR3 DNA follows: TGTGCCAGCAGCCAAGGACAGGGCAGTTCACCCCTCCACTTT.

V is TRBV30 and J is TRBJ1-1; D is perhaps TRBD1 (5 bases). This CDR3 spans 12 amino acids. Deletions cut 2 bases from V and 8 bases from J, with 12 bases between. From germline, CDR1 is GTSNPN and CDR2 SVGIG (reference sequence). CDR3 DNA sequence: TGTGCCTGGAGTCCGGGTAGGGGAGAAGCTTTCTTT. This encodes CAWSPGRGEAFF. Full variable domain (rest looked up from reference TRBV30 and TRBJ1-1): SQTIHQWPATLVQPVGSPLSLECTVEGTSNPNLYWYRQAAGRGLQLLFYSVGIGQISSEVPQNLSASRPQDRQFILSSKKLLLSDSGFYLCAWSPGRGEAFFGQGTRLTVV.

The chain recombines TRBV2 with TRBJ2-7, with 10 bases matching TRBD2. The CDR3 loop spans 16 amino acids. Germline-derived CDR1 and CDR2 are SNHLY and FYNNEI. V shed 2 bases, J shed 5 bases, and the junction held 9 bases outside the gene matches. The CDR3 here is CASSERYSSGRNEQYF. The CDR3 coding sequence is TGTGCCAGCAGTGAACGGTACTCTAGCGGGAGAAACGAGCAGTACTTC. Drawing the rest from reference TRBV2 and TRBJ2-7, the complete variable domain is EPEVTQTPSHQVTQMGQEVILRCVPISNHLYFYWYRQILGQKVEFLVSFYNNEISEKSEIFDDQFSVERPDGSNFTLKIRSTKLEDSAMYFCASSERYSSGRNEQYFGPGTRLTVT.

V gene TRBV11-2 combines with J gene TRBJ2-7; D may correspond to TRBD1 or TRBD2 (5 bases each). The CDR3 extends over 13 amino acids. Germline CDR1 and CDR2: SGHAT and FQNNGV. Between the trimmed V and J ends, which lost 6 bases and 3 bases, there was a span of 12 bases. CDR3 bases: TGTGCCAGCAGTCCTAGTGGGGGCTACGAGCAGTACTTC. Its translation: CASSPSGGYEQYF.

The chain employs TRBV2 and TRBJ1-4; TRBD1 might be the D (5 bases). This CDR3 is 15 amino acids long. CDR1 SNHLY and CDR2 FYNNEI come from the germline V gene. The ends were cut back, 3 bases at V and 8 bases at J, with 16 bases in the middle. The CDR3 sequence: CASSDWGGFGEKLFF. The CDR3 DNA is TGTGCCAGCAGTGATTGGGGGGGGTTTGGAGAAAAACTGTTTTTT.

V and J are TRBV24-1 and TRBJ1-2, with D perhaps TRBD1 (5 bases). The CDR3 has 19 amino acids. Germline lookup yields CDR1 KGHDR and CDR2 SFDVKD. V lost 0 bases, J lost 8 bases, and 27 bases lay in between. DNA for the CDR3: TGTGCCACCAGTGATTTGCAAGGTGTCAGCGGGGGAGCGGGAGGCGGCTACACCTTC. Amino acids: CATSDLQGVSGGAGGGYTF.

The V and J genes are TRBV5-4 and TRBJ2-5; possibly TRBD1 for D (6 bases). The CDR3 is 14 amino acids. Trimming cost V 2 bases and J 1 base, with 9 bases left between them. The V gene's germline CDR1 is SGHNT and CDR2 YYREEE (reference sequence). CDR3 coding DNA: TGTGCCAGCAGCTTCACAGGGACCCAAGAGACCCAGTACTTC. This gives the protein CASSFTGTQETQYF.

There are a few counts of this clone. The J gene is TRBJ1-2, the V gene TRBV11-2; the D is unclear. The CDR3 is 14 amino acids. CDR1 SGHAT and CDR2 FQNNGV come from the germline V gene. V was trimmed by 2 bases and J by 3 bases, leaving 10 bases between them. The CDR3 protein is CASSLNAQHYGYTF. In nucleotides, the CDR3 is TGTGCCAGCAGCTTAAACGCACAGCACTATGGCTACACCTTC. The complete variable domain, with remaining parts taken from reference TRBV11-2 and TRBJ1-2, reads EAGVAQSPRYKIIEKRQSVAFWCNPISGHATLYWYQQILGQGPKLLIQFQNNGVVDDSQLPKDRFSAERLKGVDSTLKIQPAKLEDSAVYLCASSLNAQHYGYTFGSGTRLTVV.

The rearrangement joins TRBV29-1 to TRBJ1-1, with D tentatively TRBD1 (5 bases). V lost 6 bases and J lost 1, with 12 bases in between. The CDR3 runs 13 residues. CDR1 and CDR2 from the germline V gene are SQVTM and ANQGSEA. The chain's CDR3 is CSVQVFENTEAFF. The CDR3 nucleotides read TGCAGCGTACAGGTTTTCGAGAACACTGAAGCTTTCTTT.

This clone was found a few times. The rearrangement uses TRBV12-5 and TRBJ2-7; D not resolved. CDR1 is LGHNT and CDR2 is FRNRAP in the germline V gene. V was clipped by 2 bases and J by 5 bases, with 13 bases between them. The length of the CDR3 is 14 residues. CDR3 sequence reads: CASGLPYPVDEQYF. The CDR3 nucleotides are TGTGCTAGTGGTTTGCCCTATCCGGTTGACGAGCAGTACTTC.

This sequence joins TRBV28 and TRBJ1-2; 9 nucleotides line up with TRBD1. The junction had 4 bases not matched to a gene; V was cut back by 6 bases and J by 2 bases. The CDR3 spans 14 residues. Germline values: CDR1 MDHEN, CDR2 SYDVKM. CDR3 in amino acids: CASSLGTGNYGYTF. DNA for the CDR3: TGTGCCAGCAGCCTCGGGACAGGGAACTATGGCTACACCTTC.

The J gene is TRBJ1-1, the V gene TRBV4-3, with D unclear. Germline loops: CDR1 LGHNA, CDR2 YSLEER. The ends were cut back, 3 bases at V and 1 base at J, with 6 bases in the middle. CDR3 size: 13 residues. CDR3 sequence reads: CASSHYENTEAFF. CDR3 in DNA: TGCGCCAGCAGCCATTACGAGAACACTGAAGCTTTCTTT.

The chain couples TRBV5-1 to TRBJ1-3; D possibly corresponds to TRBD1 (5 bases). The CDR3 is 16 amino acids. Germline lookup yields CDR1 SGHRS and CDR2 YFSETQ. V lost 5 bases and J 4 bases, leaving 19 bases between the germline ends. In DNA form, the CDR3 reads TGCGCCAGCAGAGACCGAGGACACGCAGGGGGAAACACCATATATTTT. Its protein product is CASRDRGHAGGNTIYF.

CDR3 DNA sequence: TGTGCCAGCAGCTCTCTAGCGGGAGGGATCAACAATGAGCAGTTCTTC. Translated, it gives CASSSLAGGINNEQFF. This chain links TRBV7-2 with TRBJ2-1; TRBD2 matches 12 bases. V was pared by 4 bases and J by 5 bases, with 6 bases of the junction left unmatched. This CDR3 is built from 16 residues. CDR1 is SGHTA and CDR2 is FQGNSA in the germline V gene. Variable domain in full (rest from reference TRBV7-2 and TRBJ2-1): GAGVSQSPSNKVTEKGKDVELRCDPISGHTALYWYRQSLGQGLEFLIYFQGNSAPDKSGLPSDRFSAERTGGSVSTLTIQRTQQEDSAVYLCASSSLAGGINNEQFFGPGTRLTVL.

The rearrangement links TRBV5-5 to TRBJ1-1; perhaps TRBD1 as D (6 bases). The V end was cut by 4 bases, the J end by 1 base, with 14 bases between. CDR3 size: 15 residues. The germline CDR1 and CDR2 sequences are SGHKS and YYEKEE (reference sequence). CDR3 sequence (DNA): TGTGCCAGCAGCCCGCCGAGGGGGGGGAACACTGAAGCTTTCTTT. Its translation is CASSPPRGGNTEAFF.

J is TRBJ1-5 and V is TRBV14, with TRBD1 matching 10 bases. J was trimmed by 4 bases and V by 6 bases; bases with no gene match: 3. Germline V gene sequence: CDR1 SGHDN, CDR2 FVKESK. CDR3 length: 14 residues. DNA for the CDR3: TGTGCCAGCAGTCGGACAGGGGGAAATCAGCCCCAGCATTTT. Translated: CASSRTGGNQPQHF.

Written as DNA, the CDR3 is TGTGCCACCTCGGACGTTCATGGTTTAAGGGGCGAAAAACTGTTTTTT. This translates into CATSDVHGLRGEKLFF. This rearrangement joins TRBV2 to TRBJ1-4, with D perhaps matching TRBD1 (5 bases). The V gene's germline CDR1 is SNHLY and CDR2 FYNNEI. This CDR3 region has 16 residues. V lost 10 bases, J lost 8 bases, and 26 bases lay in between. The complete variable domain, with remaining parts taken from reference TRBV2 and TRBJ1-4, reads EPEVTQTPSHQVTQMGQEVILRCVPISNHLYFYWYRQILGQKVEFLVSFYNNEISEKSEIFDDQFSVERPDGSNFTLKIRSTKLEDSAMYFCATSDVHGLRGEKLFFGSGTQLSVL.

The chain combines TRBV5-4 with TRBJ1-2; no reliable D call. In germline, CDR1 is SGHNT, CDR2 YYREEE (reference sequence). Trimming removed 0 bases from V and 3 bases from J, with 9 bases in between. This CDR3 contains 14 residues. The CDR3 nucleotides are TGTGCCAGCAGCTTGGGAGGGCAGGACTATGGCTACACCTTC. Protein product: CASSLGGQDYGYTF.

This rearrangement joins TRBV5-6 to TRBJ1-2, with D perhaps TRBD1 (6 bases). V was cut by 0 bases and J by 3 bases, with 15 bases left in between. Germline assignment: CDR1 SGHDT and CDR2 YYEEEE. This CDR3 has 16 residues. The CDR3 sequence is CASSLELSGGYYGYTF. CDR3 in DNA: TGTGCCAGCAGCTTGGAGCTGTCGGGGGGCTACTATGGCTACACCTTC.

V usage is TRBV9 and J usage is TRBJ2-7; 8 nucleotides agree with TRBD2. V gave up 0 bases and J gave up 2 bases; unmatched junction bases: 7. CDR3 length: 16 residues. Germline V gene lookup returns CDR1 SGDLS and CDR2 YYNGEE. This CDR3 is CASSVAGLAGTYEQYF. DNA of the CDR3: TGTGCCAGCAGCGTAGCTGGCCTAGCGGGCACCTACGAGCAGTACTTC.

The CDR3 reads CASSSGTGSRGPEAFF. DNA for the CDR3: TGTGCCAGCAGTTCCGGGACAGGGAGTCGAGGTCCTGAAGCTTTCTTT. This chain connects TRBV28 to TRBJ1-1, with 9 positions matching TRBD1. CDR3 length: 16 residues. In germline, CDR1 is MDHEN, CDR2 SYDVKM. V was pared by 4 bases and J by 6 bases, with 12 bases of the junction left unmatched.

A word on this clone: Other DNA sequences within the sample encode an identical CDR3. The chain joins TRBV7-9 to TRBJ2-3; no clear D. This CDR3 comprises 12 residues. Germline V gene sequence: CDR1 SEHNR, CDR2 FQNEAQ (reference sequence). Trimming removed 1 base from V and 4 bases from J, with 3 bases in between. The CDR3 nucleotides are TGTGCCAGCAGCTTAGAAGCAGATACGCAGTATTTT. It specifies CASSLEADTQYF.

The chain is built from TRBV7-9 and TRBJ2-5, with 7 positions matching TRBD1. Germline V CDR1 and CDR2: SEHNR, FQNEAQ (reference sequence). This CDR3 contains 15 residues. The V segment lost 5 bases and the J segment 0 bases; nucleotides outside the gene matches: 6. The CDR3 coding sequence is TGTGCCAGCAGCCAGACAGGGAAGTACCAAGAGACCCAGTACTTC. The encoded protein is CASSQTGKYQETQYF.

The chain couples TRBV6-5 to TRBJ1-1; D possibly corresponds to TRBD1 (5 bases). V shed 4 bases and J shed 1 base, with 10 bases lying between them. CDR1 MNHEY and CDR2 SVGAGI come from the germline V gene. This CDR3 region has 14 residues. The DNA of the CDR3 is TGTGCCAGCAGTTCAAGGGACGGGAACACTGAAGCTTTCTTT. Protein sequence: CASSSRDGNTEAFF.

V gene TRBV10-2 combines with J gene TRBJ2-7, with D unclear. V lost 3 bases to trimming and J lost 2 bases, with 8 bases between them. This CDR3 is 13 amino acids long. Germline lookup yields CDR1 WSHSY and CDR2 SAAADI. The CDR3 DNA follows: TGCGCCAGCAGTGAAAATTCCGCCTACGAGCAGTACTTC. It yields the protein CASSENSAYEQYF.

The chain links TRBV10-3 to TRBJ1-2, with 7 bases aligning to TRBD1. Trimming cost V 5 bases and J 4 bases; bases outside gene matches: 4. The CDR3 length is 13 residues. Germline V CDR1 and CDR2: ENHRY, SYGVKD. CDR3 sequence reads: CAISPGQLYGYTF. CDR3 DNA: TGTGCCATCAGTCCGGGACAGCTCTATGGCTACACCTTC.

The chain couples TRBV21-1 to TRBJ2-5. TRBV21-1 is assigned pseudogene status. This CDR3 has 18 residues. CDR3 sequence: CASLKWDRRGVPQETQYF. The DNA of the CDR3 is TGTGCCAGCCTAAAATGGGACAGGCGGGGGGTTCCTCAAGAGACCCAGTACTTC.